This T cell receptor beta chain was observed in a study of chemoradiotherapy in HPV16-positive cancers. Notes on the study in general: Only a couple of HPV16-positive patients supplied the functional HPV-specificity definition. In HPV16-positive patients, HPV-responsive T-cell expansion tracked better recurrence-free survival. Non-HPV-specific T cells did not expand in tumors during treatment, whereas candidate HPV-specific clones and E7-related motifs did.

Over chemoradiotherapy, repertoires were sampled more than once. From germline, CDR1 is MDHEN and CDR2 SYDVKM. The CDR3 is 15 residues long. With 5 bases clipped from V and 7 bases from J, the junction kept 10 bases outside the gene matches. As for this clone: Its antigen is as yet unknown.

Profiled with immunoSEQ multiplex PCR; TCRdb holds only in-frame clones, not every one. This sample has roughly 10,000 clones, with around 70% found just once. This specimen was taken from a patient who underwent chemoradiotherapy. The chain couples TRBV28 to TRBJ2-1, with TRBD2 matching over 8 bases. This clonotype was obtained from a human donor with HPV-associated anogenital cancer. The CDR3 spells CASSPQAGAKNEQFF. DNA of the CDR3: TGTGCCAGCAGTCCTCAAGCGGGAGCAAAAAATGAGCAGTTCTTC.